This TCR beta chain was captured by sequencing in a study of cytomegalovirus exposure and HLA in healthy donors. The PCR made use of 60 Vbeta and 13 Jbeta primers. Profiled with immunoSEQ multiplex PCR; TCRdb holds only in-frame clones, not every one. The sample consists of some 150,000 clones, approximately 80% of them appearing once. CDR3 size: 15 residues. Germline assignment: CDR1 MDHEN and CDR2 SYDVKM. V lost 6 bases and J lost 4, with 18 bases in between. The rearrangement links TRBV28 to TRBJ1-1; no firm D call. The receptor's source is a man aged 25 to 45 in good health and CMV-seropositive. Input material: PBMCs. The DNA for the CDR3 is TGTGCCAGCAGCTCCCCCCTCAACCGGGGCACTGAAGCTTTCTTT. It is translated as CASSSPLNRGTEAFF.